These 15 T cell receptor beta chains were sequenced from one sample in a study of T cells in women clearing cervical HPV infection (dated by TCRdb to the late 2010s). To prepare the library, the immunoSEQ multiplex PCR assay was applied. The clones in this table, taken by TCRdb from immuneACCESS, are in-frame only. Not every clone is retained; where verified, under half of the shortfall comes from an unresolved V gene, and the cause of the rest is unknown. This sample's clone table shows 20,000 to 25,000 clones. The leading ten clones occupy roughly 2.5% of the sample. The specimen sequenced was blood buffy coat. These receptors were obtained from a woman aged 18-70 years with a cervical HPV16 infection that either progressed to CIN3+ or cleared (not recorded which).

The covered CDR3 bases are TGTGCCAGCAGTGGGCAGGGGGCGACGTATGGC. This sequence encodes CASSGQGATYG. The entire CDR3 sequence reads CASSGQGATYGYTF. The genes are TRBV2 and TRBJ1-2, with TRBD1 matching over 8 bases. The read comes to an end 3 residues before the CDR3 does, leaving the germline J gene to fill in the end. J was trimmed by 5 bases and V by 4 bases; bases with no gene match: 6. CDR3 length equals 14 residues. The germline V gene has CDR1 SNHLY and CDR2 FYNNEI.

Comment on this clone: From the germline J gene comes the end of the CDR3, since the read stops 3 residues before it. The V call is TRBV7-7, the J call TRBJ1-5; D may be TRBD1 (6 bases). V lost 1 base to trimming and J lost 5 bases, with 6 bases between them. CDR1 is SSHAT, CDR2 FNYEAQ, per germline (reference sequence). CDR3 size: 13 residues. The sequenced CDR3 bases are TGTGCCAGCAGCTTAGACAGGGATCAGCCC. It codes for CASSLDRDQP. The CDR3 in its entirety is CASSLDRDQPQHF.

Details on this clone: The CDR3 end is not reached by the read, which stops 3 residues before it; the germline J gene fills it in. The chain employs TRBV18 and TRBJ2-3; the match to TRBD2 covers 10 bases. After removal of 3 bases from V and 3 bases from J, the junction contained 9 bases not matched to a gene. Germline CDR1 KGHSH, CDR2 LQKENI. CDR3 size: 17 residues. CDR3 sequence reads: CASSPLRSSGSTDTQYF. The DNA read from the CDR3 is TGTGCCAGCTCACCCCTCCGCTCTAGCGGGAGTACAGATACG.

For this clone: The CDR3 end lies 3 residues beyond the end of the read and is filled in from the germline J gene. The chain joins TRBV15 to TRBJ2-5; 7 nucleotides agree with TRBD2. Germline CDR1 and CDR2: LNHNV and YYDKDF (reference sequence). Unmatched junction bases numbered 5, after V lost 0 bases and J lost 1 base. This CDR3 is built from 16 residues. The CDR3 region is CATSREFSGPQETQYF. The part of the CDR3 DNA that was read is TGTGCCACCAGCAGAGAATTTAGCGGGCCCCAAGAGACC.

Notes on this clone: The read terminates 3 residues ahead of where the CDR3 ends, so the germline J gene completes it. The V call is TRBV7-3, the J call TRBJ2-7; 7 nucleotides align to TRBD1. V lost 7 bases and J lost 5; bases outside the gene matches: 11. CDR3 size: 14 residues. Germline values: CDR1 SGHTA, CDR2 FQGTGA. This CDR3 reads CASTPGDSRDEQYF. The covered CDR3 bases are TGTGCCAGCACGCCTGGGGACAGCCGTGACGAG.

Notes on this clone: The CDR3 end is not reached by the read, which stops 3 residues before it; the germline J gene fills it in. The chain employs TRBV5-1 and TRBJ1-2; TRBD1 agrees at 8 bases. The V gene end was trimmed by 0 bases and the J gene end by 3 bases; junction bases not matched to a gene: 4. The CDR3 runs to 15 residues. Germline values: CDR1 SGHRS, CDR2 YFSETQ. The sequenced part of the CDR3 DNA is TGCGCCAGCAGCTTGGAAAAGGGACAGGACTATGGC. This sequence encodes CASSLEKGQDYG. The CDR3, in full, reads CASSLEKGQDYGYTF.

Note on this clone: The read is 3 residues too short to cover the CDR3 end, so that end is filled in from the germline J gene. This rearrangement joins TRBV19 to TRBJ1-2; tentative D call: TRBD1 (5 bases). CDR3 size: 15 residues. Germline CDR1 reads LNHDA; CDR2 reads SQIVND (reference sequence). The DNA read from the CDR3 is TGTGCCAGTAGTATATTAGCGGGGGAATCCTACGAC. Amino acid sequence: CASSILAGESYD. The entire CDR3 sequence reads CASSILAGESYDYTF.

Notes on this clone: The read ends 3 residues before the CDR3 terminus; that terminus is restored from the germline J gene. The chain uses TRBV20-1 and TRBJ2-7, with TRBD1 identical over 9 bases. This CDR3 comprises 14 residues. The V segment lost 3 bases and the J segment 4 bases; nucleotides outside the gene matches: 7. The germline V gene has CDR1 DFQATT and CDR2 SNEGSKA (reference sequence). The CDR3 bases that were read are TGCAGTGCTAGCTTCGGGACAGGGCCATACGAG. This gives the protein CSASFGTGPYE. The whole CDR3 region reads CSASFGTGPYEQYF.

Worth noting for this clone: The read terminates 3 residues ahead of where the CDR3 ends, so the germline J gene completes it. This rearrangement joins TRBV7-3 to TRBJ2-2; D gene unclear. The CDR3 totals 15 residues. From germline, CDR1 is SGHTA and CDR2 FQGTGA. Between the trimmed V and J ends, which lost 3 bases and 6 bases, there was a span of 14 bases. The CDR3 sequence is CASSLNAIGAGELFF. The sequenced CDR3 bases are TGTGCCAGCAGCTTGAACGCGATTGGTGCCGGGGAG.

In the case of this clone: The observed sequence ends 3 residues before the CDR3 terminus, with the missing tail filled in from the germline J gene. This chain joins TRBV5-4 and TRBJ2-4, with D possibly TRBD2 on 7 matching bases. This CDR3 has 13 amino acids. Trimming stripped 4 bases from V and 6 bases from J, with 11 bases between. Germline-derived CDR1 and CDR2 are SGHNT and YYREEE (reference sequence). CDR3 DNA, as far as it was read: TGTGCCAGCAGCGGGGGGGCGAGAAACATT. Protein: CASSGGARNI. The entire CDR3 is CASSGGARNIQYF.

In the case of this clone: The CDR3 is cut off 3 residues early in the read; its end comes from the germline J gene. The chain employs TRBV7-2 and TRBJ1-2, with 8 bases lining up with TRBD1. The CDR3 is made up of 15 amino acids. From germline, CDR1 is SGHTA and CDR2 FQGNSA. The CDR3 bases that were read are TGTGCCAGCAGCTTGGAGGCAGGGGGCATCTACGAC. Translation: CASSLEAGGIYD. The entire CDR3 is CASSLEAGGIYDYTF. Full variable domain (missing parts from reference TRBV7-2 and TRBJ1-2): GAGVSQSPSNKVTEKGKDVELRCDPISGHTALYWYRQSLGQGLEFLIYFQGNSAPDKSGLPSDRFSAERTGGSVSTLTIQRTQQEDSAVYLCASSLEAGGIYDYTFGSGTRLTVV.

Concerning this clone itself: The CDR3 goes on 3 residues after the read ends, and that part is filled in from the germline J gene. J is TRBJ1-1 and V is TRBV20-1; unclear D gene. Trimming took 3 bases from V and 1 from J, leaving 6 bases between them. Germline V lookup: CDR1 DFQATT, CDR2 SNEGSKA (reference sequence). The CDR3 consists of 12 residues. CDR3 in amino acids: CSASTQNTEAFF. The part of the CDR3 DNA that was read is TGCAGTGCTAGTACACAGAACACTGAA.

A note on this clone: The CDR3 goes on 3 residues after the read ends, and that part is filled in from the germline J gene. The chain recombines TRBV2 with TRBJ1-2, with 7 bases identical to TRBD1. CDR3 size: 16 residues. Trimming took 0 bases from V and 2 from J; bases not matched to a gene: 6. The germline gives CDR1 SNHLY, CDR2 FYNNEI. The covered CDR3 bases are TGTGCCAGCAGTGAAGCCGGGACAGCTGGGAACTATGGC. Translated, it gives CASSEAGTAGNYG. The entire CDR3 is CASSEAGTAGNYGYTF.

About this clone: With the read ending 3 residues before the CDR3 end, the germline J gene is used to fill in that end. The gene calls are TRBV12-3 or TRBV12-4 and TRBJ1-6; perhaps TRBD1 as D (6 bases). CDR3 length: 15 residues. Trimming removed 5 bases at V and 6 bases at J, with 14 bases between. CDR3 in amino acids: CASSQSGTFNSPLHF. The CDR3 DNA, read in part, is TGTGCCAGCAGTCAATCCGGGACATTTAATTCACCC.

As regards this clone: Read sequence stops 3 residues before the CDR3 end, and the germline J gene provides the missing end. The V gene is TRBV19, the J gene TRBJ2-4; 10 bases fit TRBD1. Germline V gene sequence: CDR1 LNHDA, CDR2 SQIVND (reference sequence). This CDR3 region has 15 residues. Here the CDR3 reads CASSAGDRGRSIQYF. CDR3 DNA (partial): TGTGCCAGTAGTGCTGGGGACAGGGGCCGTTCTATT.